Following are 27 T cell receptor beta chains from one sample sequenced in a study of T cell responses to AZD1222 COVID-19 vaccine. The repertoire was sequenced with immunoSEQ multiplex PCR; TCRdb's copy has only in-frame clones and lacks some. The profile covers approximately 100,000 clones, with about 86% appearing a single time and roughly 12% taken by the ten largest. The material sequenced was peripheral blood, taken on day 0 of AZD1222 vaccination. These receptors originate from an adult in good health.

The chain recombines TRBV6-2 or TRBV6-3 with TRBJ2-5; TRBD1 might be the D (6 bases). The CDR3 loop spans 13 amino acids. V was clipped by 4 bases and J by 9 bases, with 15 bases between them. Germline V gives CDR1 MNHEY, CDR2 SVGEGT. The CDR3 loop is CASSSGTLFPQYF. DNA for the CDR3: TGTGCCAGCAGTTCCGGGACACTCTTTCCCCAGTACTTC.

The CDR3 nucleotides read TGTGCCAGCAGCCCCGCCCCTGGCAACCAAGAGACCCAGTACTTC. It is translated as CASSPAPGNQETQYF. V is TRBV13 and J is TRBJ2-5; D remains unclear. The CDR3 is made up of 15 amino acids. Trimming took 5 bases from V and 0 from J, leaving 13 bases between them. The germline V gene encodes CDR1 PRHDT and CDR2 FYEKMQ (reference sequence).

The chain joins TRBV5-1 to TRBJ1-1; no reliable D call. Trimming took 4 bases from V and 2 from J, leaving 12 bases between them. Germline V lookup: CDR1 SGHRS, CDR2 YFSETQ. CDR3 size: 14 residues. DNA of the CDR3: TGCGCCAGCAGCATTGGCCAGACTAACACTGAAGCTTTCTTT. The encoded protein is CASSIGQTNTEAFF.

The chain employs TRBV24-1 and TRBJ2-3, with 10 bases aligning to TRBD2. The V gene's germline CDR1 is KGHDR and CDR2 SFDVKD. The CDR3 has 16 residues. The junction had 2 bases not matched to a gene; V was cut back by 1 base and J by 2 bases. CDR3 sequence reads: CATSDFTSGNTDTQYF. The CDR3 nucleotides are TGTGCCACCAGTGATTTTACTAGCGGGAACACAGATACGCAGTATTTT.

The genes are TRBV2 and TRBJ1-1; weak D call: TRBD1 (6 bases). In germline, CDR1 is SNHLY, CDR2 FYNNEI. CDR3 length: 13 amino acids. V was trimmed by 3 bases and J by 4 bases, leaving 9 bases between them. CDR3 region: CASSEDRSTEAFF. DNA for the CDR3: TGTGCCAGCAGTGAGGACAGATCCACTGAAGCTTTCTTT.

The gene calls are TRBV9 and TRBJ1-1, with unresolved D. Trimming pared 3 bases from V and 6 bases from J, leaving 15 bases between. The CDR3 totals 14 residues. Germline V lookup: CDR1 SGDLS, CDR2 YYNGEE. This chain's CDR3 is CASSAYGEGPEAFF. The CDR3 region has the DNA TGTGCCAGCAGCGCTTACGGGGAAGGCCCTGAAGCTTTCTTT.

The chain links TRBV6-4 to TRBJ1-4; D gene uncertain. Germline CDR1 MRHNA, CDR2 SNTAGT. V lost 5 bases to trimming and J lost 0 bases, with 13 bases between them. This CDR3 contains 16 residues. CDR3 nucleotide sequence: TGTGCCAGCAGTTACCCAAAGGACGCAACTAATGAAAAACTGTTTTTT. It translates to CASSYPKDATNEKLFF.

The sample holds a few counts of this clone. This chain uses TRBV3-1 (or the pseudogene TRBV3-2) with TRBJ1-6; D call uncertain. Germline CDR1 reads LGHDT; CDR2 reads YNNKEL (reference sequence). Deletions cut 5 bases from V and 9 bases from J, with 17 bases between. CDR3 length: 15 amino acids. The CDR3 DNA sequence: TGTGCCAGCAGCTCATACCGGGAGACGAGTTCACCCCTCCACTTT. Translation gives CASSSYRETSSPLHF.

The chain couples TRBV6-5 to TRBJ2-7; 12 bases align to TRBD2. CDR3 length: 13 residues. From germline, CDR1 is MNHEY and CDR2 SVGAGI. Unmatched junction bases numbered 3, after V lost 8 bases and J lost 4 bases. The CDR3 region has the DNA TGTGCCAGCGGGCTAGCGGGAGGGTACGAGCAGTACTTC. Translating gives CASGLAGGYEQYF.

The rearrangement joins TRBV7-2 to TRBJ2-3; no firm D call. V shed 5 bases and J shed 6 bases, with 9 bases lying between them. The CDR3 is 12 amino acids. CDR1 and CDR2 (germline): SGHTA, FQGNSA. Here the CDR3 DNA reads TGTGCCAGCAGCCTTCGTTGGGATACGCAGTATTTT. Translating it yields CASSLRWDTQYF.

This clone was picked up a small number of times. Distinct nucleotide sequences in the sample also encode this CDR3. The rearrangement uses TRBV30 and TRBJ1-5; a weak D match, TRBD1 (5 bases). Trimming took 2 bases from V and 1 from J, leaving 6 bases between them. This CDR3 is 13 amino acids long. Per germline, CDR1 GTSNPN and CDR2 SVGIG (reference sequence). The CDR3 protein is CAWSRDSNQPQHF. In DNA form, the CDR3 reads TGTGCCTGGAGTCGGGACAGCAATCAGCCCCAGCATTTT.

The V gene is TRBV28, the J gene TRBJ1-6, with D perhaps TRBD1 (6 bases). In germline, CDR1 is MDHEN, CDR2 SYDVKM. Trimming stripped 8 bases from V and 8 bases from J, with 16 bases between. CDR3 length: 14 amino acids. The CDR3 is CASGLPDSYSPLHF. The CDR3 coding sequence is TGTGCCAGCGGCCTTCCGGACAGCTATTCACCCCTCCACTTT.

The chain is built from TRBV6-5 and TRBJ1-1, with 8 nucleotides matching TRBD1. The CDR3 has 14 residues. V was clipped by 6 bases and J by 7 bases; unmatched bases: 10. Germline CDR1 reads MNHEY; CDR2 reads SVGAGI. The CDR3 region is CASRGQGERGEAFF. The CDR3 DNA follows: TGTGCCAGCAGAGGACAGGGCGAACGTGGTGAAGCTTTCTTT.

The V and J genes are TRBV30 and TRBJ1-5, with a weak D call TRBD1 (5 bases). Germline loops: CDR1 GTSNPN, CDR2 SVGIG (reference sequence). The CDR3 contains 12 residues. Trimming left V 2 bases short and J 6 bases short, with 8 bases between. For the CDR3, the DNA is TGTGCCTGGAGTTCGGGGGGTCAGCCCCAGCATTTT. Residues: CAWSSGGQPQHF.

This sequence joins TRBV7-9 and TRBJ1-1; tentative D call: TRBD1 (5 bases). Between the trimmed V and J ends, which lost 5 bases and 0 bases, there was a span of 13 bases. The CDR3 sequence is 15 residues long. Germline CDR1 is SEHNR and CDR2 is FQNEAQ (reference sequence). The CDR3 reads CASSPTRGVNTEAFF. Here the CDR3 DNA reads TGTGCCAGCAGCCCCACACGGGGGGTGAACACTGAAGCTTTCTTT.

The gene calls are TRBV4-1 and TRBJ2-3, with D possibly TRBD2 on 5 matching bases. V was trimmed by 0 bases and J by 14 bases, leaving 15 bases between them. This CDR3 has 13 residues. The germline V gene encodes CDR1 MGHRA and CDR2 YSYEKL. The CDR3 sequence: CASSQDFARRLYF. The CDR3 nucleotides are TGCGCCAGCAGCCAAGATTTCGCCCGGAGGCTGTATTTT.

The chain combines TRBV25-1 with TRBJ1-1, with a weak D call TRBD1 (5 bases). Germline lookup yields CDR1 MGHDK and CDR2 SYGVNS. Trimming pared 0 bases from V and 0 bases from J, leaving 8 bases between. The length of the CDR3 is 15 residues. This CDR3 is CASSEYLGVNTEAFF. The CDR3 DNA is TGTGCCAGCAGTGAATACCTGGGGGTGAACACTGAAGCTTTCTTT. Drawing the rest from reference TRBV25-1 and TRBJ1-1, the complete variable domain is EADIYQTPRYLVIGTGKKITLECSQTMGHDKMYWYQQDPGMELHLIHYSYGVNSTEKGDLSSESTVSRIRTEHFPLTLESARPSHTSQYLCASSEYLGVNTEAFFGQGTRLTVV.

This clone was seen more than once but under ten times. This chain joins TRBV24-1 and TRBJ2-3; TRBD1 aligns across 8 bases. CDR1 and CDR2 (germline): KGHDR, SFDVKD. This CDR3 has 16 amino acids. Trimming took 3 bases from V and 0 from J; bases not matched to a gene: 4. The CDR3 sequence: CATSDDRGGSTDTQYF. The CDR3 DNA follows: TGTGCCACCAGTGATGACAGGGGAGGAAGCACAGATACGCAGTATTTT.

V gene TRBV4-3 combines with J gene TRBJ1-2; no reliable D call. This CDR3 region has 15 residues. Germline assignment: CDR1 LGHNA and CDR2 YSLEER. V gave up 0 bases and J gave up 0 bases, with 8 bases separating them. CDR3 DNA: TGCGCCAGCAGCCAAGATCTAACGGCTAACTATGGCTACACCTTC. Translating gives CASSQDLTANYGYTF.

CDR3 nucleotides: TGTGCCAGCAGTTTATGGGAACTAGCGGGAGGGCCAGGCGAGCAGTACTTC. Amino acids: CASSLWELAGGPGEQYF. The V call is TRBV28, the J call TRBJ2-7; 13 bases match TRBD2. Germline V lookup: CDR1 MDHEN, CDR2 SYDVKM. CDR3 length: 17 residues. V shed 0 bases and J 6 bases; nucleotides not matched to a gene: 8. Filled out from reference TRBV28 and TRBJ2-7, the complete variable domain reads DVKVTQSSRYLVKRTGEKVFLECVQDMDHENMFWYRQDPGLGLRLIYFSYDVKMKEKGDIPEGYSVSREKKERFSLILESASTNQTSMYLCASSLWELAGGPGEQYFGPGTRLTVT.

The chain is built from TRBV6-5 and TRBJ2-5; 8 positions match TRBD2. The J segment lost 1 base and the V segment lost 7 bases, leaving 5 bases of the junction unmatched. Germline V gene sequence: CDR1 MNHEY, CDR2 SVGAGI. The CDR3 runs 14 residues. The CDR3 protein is CASTEGLAQETQYF. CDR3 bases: TGTGCCAGCACCGAAGGACTAGCCCAAGAGACCCAGTACTTC.

In nucleotides, the CDR3 is TGTGCCAGCAGGTCGGCAGGGTTCAGCAATCAGCCCCAGCATTTT. This gives the protein CASRSAGFSNQPQHF. The chain uses TRBV28 and TRBJ1-5, with a tentative D call TRBD1 (5 bases). Per germline, CDR1 MDHEN and CDR2 SYDVKM. The CDR3 totals 15 residues. The germline V and J ends were trimmed by 6 bases and 1 base, with 13 bases remaining between them.

Here the CDR3 reads CASAQFPYNEQFF. The CDR3 nucleotides are TGTGCCAGCGCACAGTTTCCCTACAATGAGCAGTTCTTC. This chain uses TRBV7-2 with TRBJ2-1; D is unresolved. Germline V gene lookup returns CDR1 SGHTA and CDR2 FQGNSA. The CDR3 loop spans 13 amino acids. Trimming left V 8 bases short and J 2 bases short, with 10 bases between.

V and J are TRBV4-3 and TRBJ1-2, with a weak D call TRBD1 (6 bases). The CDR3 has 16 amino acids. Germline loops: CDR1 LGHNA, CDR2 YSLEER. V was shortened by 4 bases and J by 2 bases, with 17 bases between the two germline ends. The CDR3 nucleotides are TGCGCCAGCAGCCGATCTCAGGGGCCGTTAAACTATGGCTACACCTTC. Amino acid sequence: CASSRSQGPLNYGYTF.

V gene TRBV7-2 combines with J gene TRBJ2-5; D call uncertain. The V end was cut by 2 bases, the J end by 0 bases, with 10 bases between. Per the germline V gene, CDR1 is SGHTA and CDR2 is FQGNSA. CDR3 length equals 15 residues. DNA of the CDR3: TGTGCCAGCAGCTTAACCGGACGGTACCAAGAGACCCAGTACTTC. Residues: CASSLTGRYQETQYF.

This chain's CDR3 is CASSSGTSVNEQFF. As DNA, the CDR3 is TGTGCCAGCAGTTCCGGGACTAGCGTTAATGAGCAGTTCTTC. V usage is TRBV6-2 or TRBV6-3 and J usage is TRBJ2-1; 10 bases are shared with TRBD2. This CDR3 is 14 amino acids long. With 4 bases clipped from V and 7 bases from J, the junction kept 4 bases outside the gene matches. Germline V gene data show CDR1 as MNHEY and CDR2 as SVGEGT.

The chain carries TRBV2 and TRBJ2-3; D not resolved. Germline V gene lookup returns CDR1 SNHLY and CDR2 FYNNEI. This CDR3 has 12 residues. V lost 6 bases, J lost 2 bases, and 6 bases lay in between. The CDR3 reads CASRANTDTQYF. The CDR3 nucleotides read TGTGCCAGCAGGGCCAACACAGATACGCAGTATTTT. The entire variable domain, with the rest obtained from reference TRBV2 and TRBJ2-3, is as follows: EPEVTQTPSHQVTQMGQEVILRCVPISNHLYFYWYRQILGQKVEFLVSFYNNEISEKSEIFDDQFSVERPDGSNFTLKIRSTKLEDSAMYFCASRANTDTQYFGPGTRLTVL.